The 7 T cell receptor beta chains given below trace back to one sample, sequenced in a study of OX40 agonist ivuxolimab in advanced cancers. Method: immunoSEQ multiplex PCR; TCRdb's copy keeps in-frame clones and lacks some. The sample holds roughly 100,000 clones; over 75% are singletons and the top ten take 0.4% to 0.6%. Source: CD4+ or CD8+ T cells sorted from blood, taken in a trial of the OX40 agonist ivuxolimab. The receptors come from an adult with an advanced solid tumor such as melanoma, head and neck, liver or kidney cancer.

The chain links TRBV7-9 to TRBJ2-5; D is unclear. Trimming left V 4 bases short and J 7 bases short, with 22 bases between. Germline assignment: CDR1 SEHNR and CDR2 FQNEAQ (reference sequence). This CDR3 has 16 residues. CDR3 sequence (DNA): TGTGCCAGCAGCTCACCGGCCGTCGCCTCCTGGGGGACCCAGTACTTC. Amino acids: CASSSPAVASWGTQYF.

The chain couples TRBV5-1 to TRBJ1-4; D gene ambiguous. The CDR3 extends over 12 amino acids. V shed 5 bases and J shed 13 bases, with 15 bases lying between them. Germline V CDR1 and CDR2: SGHRS, YFSETQ. The CDR3 DNA sequence: TGCGCCAGCAGGGCGGACGATAGGAGACTGTTTTTT. This codes for CASRADDRRLFF.

This chain connects TRBV6-5 to TRBJ1-6, with D perhaps TRBD1 (6 bases). Trimming pared 6 bases from V and 7 bases from J, leaving 13 bases between. Per the germline V gene, CDR1 is MNHEY and CDR2 is SVGAGI. The CDR3 consists of 14 residues. The CDR3 here is CASRYGQQNSPLHF. CDR3 DNA sequence: TGTGCCAGCAGATACGGACAGCAGAATTCACCCCTCCACTTT.

The CDR3 protein is CAIGSTERGPNTGELFF. The CDR3 nucleotides read TGTGCCATCGGATCGACGGAGCGGGGGCCTAACACCGGGGAGCTGTTTTTT. This chain joins TRBV10-3 and TRBJ2-2, with 8 bases lining up with TRBD2. This CDR3 contains 17 residues. CDR1 is ENHRY, CDR2 SYGVKD, per germline. With V trimmed by 8 bases and J by 2 bases, 13 bases remained unmatched.

The chain is built from TRBV6-6 and TRBJ1-5; no firm D call. Trimming took off 0 bases at V and 0 bases at J, with 6 bases between the two ends. The CDR3 is 15 residues long. From germline, CDR1 is MNHNY and CDR2 SVGAGI (reference sequence). DNA for the CDR3: TGTGCCAGCAGTTACTCAAGTTATAGCAATCAGCCCCAGCATTTT. This codes for CASSYSSYSNQPQHF.

The V gene is TRBV7-9, the J gene TRBJ1-5; 7 bases map to TRBD1. Trimming took 5 bases from V and 6 from J; bases not matched to a gene: 10. CDR3 size: 15 residues. The V gene's germline CDR1 is SEHNR and CDR2 FQNEAQ (reference sequence). The CDR3 bases are TGTGCCAGCAGCCCAGAGGCAGGGGGAGGTCAGCCCCAGCATTTT. It codes for CASSPEAGGGQPQHF.

The chain joins TRBV6-5 to TRBJ1-6; D not certain. CDR1 and CDR2 (germline): MNHEY, SVGAGI. This CDR3 is built from 13 residues. The germline V and J ends were trimmed by 4 bases and 14 bases, with 15 bases remaining between them. The CDR3 is CASSSSPIWALHF. The DNA of the CDR3 is TGTGCCAGCAGTTCTTCTCCGATTTGGGCCCTCCACTTT.